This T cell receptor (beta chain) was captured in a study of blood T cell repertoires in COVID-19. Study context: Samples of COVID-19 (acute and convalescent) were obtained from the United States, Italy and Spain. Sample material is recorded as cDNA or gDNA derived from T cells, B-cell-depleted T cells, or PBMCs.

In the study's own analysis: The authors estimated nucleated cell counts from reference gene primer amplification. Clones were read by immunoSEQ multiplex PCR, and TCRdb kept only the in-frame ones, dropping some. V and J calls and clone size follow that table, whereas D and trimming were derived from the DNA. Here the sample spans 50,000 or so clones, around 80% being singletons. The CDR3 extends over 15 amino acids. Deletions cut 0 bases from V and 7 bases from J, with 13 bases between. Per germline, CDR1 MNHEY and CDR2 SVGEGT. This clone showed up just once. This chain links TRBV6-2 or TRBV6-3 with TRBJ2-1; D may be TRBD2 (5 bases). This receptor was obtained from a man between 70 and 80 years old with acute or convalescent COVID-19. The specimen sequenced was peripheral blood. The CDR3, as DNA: TGTGCCAGCAGTTACTCGACCGGGAATCTGAATGAGCAGTTCTTC. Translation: CASSYSTGNLNEQFF.